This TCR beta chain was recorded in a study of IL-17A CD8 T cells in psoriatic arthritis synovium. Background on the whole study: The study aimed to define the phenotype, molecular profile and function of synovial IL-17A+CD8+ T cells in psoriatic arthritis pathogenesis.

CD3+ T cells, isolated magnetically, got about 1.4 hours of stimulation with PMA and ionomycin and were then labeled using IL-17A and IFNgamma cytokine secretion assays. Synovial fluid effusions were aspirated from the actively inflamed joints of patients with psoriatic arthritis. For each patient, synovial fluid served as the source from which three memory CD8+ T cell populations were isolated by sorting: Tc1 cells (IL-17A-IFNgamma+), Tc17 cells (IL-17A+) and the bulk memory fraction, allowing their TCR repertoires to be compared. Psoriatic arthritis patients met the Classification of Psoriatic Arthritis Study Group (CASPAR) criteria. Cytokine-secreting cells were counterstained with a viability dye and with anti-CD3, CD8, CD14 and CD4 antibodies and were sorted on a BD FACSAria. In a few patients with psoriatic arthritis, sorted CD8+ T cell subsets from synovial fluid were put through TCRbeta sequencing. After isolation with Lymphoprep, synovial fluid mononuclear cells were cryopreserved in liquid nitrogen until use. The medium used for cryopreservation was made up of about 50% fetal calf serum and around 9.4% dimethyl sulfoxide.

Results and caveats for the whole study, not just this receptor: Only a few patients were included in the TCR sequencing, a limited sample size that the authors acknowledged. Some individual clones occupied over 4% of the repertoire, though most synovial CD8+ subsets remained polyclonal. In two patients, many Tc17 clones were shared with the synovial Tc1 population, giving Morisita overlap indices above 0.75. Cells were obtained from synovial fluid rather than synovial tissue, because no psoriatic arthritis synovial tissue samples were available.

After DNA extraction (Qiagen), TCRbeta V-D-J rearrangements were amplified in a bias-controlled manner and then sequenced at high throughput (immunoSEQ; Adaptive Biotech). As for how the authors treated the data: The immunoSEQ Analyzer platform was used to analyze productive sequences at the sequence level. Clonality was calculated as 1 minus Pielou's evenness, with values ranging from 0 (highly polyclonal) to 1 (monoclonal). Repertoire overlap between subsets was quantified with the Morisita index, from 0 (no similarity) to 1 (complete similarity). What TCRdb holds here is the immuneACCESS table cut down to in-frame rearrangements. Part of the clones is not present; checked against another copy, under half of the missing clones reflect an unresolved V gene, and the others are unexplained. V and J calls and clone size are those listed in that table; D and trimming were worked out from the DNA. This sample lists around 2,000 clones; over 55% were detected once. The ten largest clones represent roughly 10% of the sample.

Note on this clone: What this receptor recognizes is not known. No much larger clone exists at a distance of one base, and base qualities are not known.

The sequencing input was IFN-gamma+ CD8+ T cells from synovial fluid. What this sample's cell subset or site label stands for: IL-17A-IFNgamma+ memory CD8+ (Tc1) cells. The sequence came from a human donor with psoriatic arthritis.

The DNA is as follows: TGTGCCACCAGCGGACTGTCAGGGCCGACCTACGAGCAGTACTTC. Its amino acids are CATSGLSGPTYEQYF. The sequence joins TRBV15 to TRBJ2-7; the D element could tentatively be TRBD1 or TRBD2, as 5 bases agree for each. Taken from cysteine to phenylalanine, the CDR3 has 15 residues. Only the CDR3 region is kept as DNA, spanning 45 bases read in frame from base 1. CDR1 and CDR2, looked up from the germline V gene (reference sequence), are LNHNV and YYDKDF. V sheds 5 bases and J sheds 2 bases, leaving 16 bases between their ends.